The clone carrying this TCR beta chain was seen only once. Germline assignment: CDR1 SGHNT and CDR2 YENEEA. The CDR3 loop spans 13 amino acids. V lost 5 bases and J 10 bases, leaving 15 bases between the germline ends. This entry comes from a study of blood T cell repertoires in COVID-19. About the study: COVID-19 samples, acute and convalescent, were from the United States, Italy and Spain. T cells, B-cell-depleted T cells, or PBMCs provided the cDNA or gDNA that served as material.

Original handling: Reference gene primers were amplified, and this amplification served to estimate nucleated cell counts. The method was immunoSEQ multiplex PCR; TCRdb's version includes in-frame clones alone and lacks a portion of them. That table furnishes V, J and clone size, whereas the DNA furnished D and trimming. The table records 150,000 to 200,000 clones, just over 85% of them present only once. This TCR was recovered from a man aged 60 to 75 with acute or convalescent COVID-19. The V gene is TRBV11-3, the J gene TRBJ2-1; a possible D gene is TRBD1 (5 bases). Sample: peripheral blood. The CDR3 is CASSPLQGGEQFF. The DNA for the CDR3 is TGTGCCAGCAGCCCATTGCAGGGTGGGGAGCAGTTCTTC.